The entry that follows covers one TCR beta chain sequence. The V gene end was trimmed by 6 bases and the J gene end by 15 bases; junction bases not matched to a gene: 16. Per germline, CDR1 MDHEN and CDR2 SYDVKM. The CDR3 runs 14 residues. These data originate in a study of blood T cell repertoires in COVID-19. Background on the study: The cDNA or gDNA used as material had been derived from T cells, B-cell-depleted T cells, or PBMCs.

Study processing details: By means of reference gene primer amplification, nucleated cell counts were estimated. TCRdb's copy holds only in-frame clones and misses some; the assay was immunoSEQ multiplex PCR. From that table come the V and J calls and clone size; the DNA was used to work out D and trimming. Among 220,000 or so clones listed, about four fifths were seen once. The chain joins TRBV28 to TRBJ2-1, with 8 nucleotides matching TRBD1. This receptor was identified in a woman in her twenties or thirties who had recovered from COVID-19. Sample: peripheral blood. Here the CDR3 reads CASSSGQGALRVFF. The CDR3 nucleotides are TGTGCCAGCAGCTCAGGACAGGGTGCTCTTCGCGTGTTCTTC. Supplemented by reference TRBV28 and TRBJ2-1, the full variable domain reads DVKVTQSSRYLVKRTGEKVFLECVQDMDHENMFWYRQDPGLGLRLIYFSYDVKMKEKGDIPEGYSVSREKKERFSLILESASTNQTSMYLCASSSGQGALRVFFGPGTRLTVL.